This T cell receptor (beta chain) was found in a study of shared clonotypes between healthy human individuals. The CDR3 totals 14 residues. Germline CDR1 reads PRHDT; CDR2 reads FYEKMQ (reference sequence). Trimming cost V 5 bases and J 5 bases, with 15 bases left between them. Whole-study results and caveats: The study drew on few donors, limiting represented genetic and exposure-history diversity.

What was sequenced on ten immunoSEQ deep assay plates was unsorted PBMC DNA. TCRdb's copy holds only in-frame clones and misses some; the assay was immunoSEQ multiplex PCR. The table has fewer than 500,000 clones, nearly 80% seen once. About this clone: The antigen remains undetermined.

The chain carries TRBV13 and TRBJ2-5, with a weak D call TRBD2 (5 bases). The clonotype comes from a woman in her forties in good health. Some clones in this sample may be carry-over from other donors' samples. The sequenced sample was PBMCs. CDR3 sequence: CASSLSGIGETQYF. CDR3 in DNA: TGTGCCAGCAGCCTCTCCGGGATAGGGGAGACCCAGTACTTC.